The 13 T cell receptor beta chains given below trace back to one sample, sequenced in a study of human T cells and chemical hapten exposure (dated by TCRdb to 2020 to 2023). Explained via the paper, the time point label denotes: patch test 2, 6 weeks after DPC sensitization. What this sample's treatment or condition label stands for: therapeutic diphenylcyclopropenone sensitization with weekly scalp DPC. The library was generated by RACE. The reads were generated on a NextSeq 500. Using fastp trimming at Q25 and MiXCR clonotype assembly, TCRdb reanalyzed the public sequencing data and kept in-frame beta chains. Rows with a matching CDR3 protein are joined into one entry that keeps the most common DNA and genes. This sample comprises approximately 96,000 distinct CDR3 sequences, about a tenth of them detected only once. The top ten constitute approximately 2% of the sample. Sequenced material: whole blood, taken in connection with sensitization to the hapten diphenylcyclopropenone (DPC). These receptors all come from a woman aged 40 to 50 with alopecia areata. Some clones in this sample may be carry-over from other donors' samples.

This clonotype was seen at least ten times. The chain carries TRBV5-4 and TRBJ2-3; D may be TRBD2 (6 bases). CDR3 size: 16 residues. V shed 2 bases and J shed 0 bases, with 13 bases lying between them. Germline CDR1 reads SGHNT; CDR2 reads YYREEE (reference sequence). The CDR3 DNA follows: TGTGCCAGCAGCTTTCGAGTAGCGGCCAGCACAGATACGCAGTATTTT. Residues: CASSFRVAASTDTQYF.

The chain couples TRBV4-1 to TRBJ2-5; TRBD2 aligns across 13 bases. This CDR3 is 17 amino acids long. Looked up from germline, CDR1 is MGHRA and CDR2 is YSYEKL. Unmatched junction bases numbered 7, after V lost 2 bases and J lost 4 bases. The CDR3 region is CASSQRTSGSTPETQYF. The CDR3 coding sequence is TGCGCCAGCAGCCAACGGACTAGCGGGAGCACCCCAGAGACCCAGTACTTC.

This clonotype is a singleton in its sample. A much larger clone lies a single base off, so this may be a read error. The chain is built from TRBV12-5 and TRBJ2-3, with TRBD1 matching 7 bases. CDR3 length equals 16 residues. CDR1 LGHNT and CDR2 FRNRAP come from the germline V gene. The CDR3: CGSGLVPGGKADTQYF. The CDR3 DNA reads TGTGGTAGTGGTTTGGTTCCAGGGGGTAAAGCAGATACGCAGTATTTT.

This clonotype was detected only a few times. The genes are TRBV29-1 and TRBJ2-2; D is possibly TRBD1 (6 bases). Trimming took 7 bases from V and 5 from J, leaving 23 bases between them. The CDR3 runs to 16 residues. Per germline, CDR1 SQVTM and CDR2 ANQGSEA. The CDR3: CSALQGTGMATGELFF. In DNA form, the CDR3 reads TGCAGCGCCCTTCAGGGCACAGGGATGGCTACCGGGGAGCTGTTTTTT.

The genes are TRBV7-9 and TRBJ2-1; the D gene is possibly TRBD2 (6 bases). This CDR3 comprises 13 residues. Looked up from germline, CDR1 is SEHNR and CDR2 is FQNEAQ (reference sequence). V lost 4 bases and J 7 bases, leaving 11 bases between the germline ends. DNA for the CDR3: TGTGCCAGCAGCTCCGGCGGGGTTAATGAGCAGTTCTTC. Its translation: CASSSGGVNEQFF.

V and J are TRBV2 and TRBJ2-7, with D possibly being TRBD1 (5 bases). Between the trimmed V and J ends, which lost 8 bases and 0 bases, there was a span of 11 bases. Germline V lookup: CDR1 SNHLY, CDR2 FYNNEI. The CDR3 totals 13 residues. As DNA, the CDR3 is TGTGCCAGCGGAGACAGAAACTCCTACGAGCAGTACTTC. The encoded protein is CASGDRNSYEQYF.

V is TRBV5-1 and J is TRBJ2-7; D is possibly TRBD2 (6 bases). Per germline, CDR1 SGHRS and CDR2 YFSETQ. The CDR3 is made up of 16 amino acids. Between the trimmed V and J ends, which lost 4 bases and 1 base, there was a span of 18 bases. Here the CDR3 DNA reads TGCGCCAGCAGCGTTGACGCGGGGTCTTATTCCTACGAGCAGTACTTC. Protein: CASSVDAGSYSYEQYF.

The genes are TRBV9 and TRBJ2-7; 10 bases are shared with TRBD1. CDR1 and CDR2 (germline): SGDLS, YYNGEE. This CDR3 comprises 19 residues. Losses at the gene ends were 2 bases for V and 3 bases for J; bases not matched to a gene: 17. The CDR3 reads CASSVGPGQGTPIGYEQYF. CDR3 DNA: TGTGCCAGCAGCGTGGGTCCGGGACAGGGGACACCTATAGGCTACGAGCAGTACTTC.

In its sample, this clonotype was seen many times. The J gene is TRBJ1-1, the V gene TRBV6-6; D is possibly TRBD1 (5 bases). The V gene lost 6 bases and the J gene lost 1 base, with 12 bases spanning the gap. CDR1 is MNHNY, CDR2 SVGAGI, per germline (reference sequence). The CDR3 consists of 14 residues. The CDR3 sequence is CASSPGGGNTEAFF. CDR3 coding DNA: TGTGCCAGCAGCCCCGGTGGGGGGAACACTGAAGCTTTCTTT.

The chain carries TRBV2 and TRBJ2-5, with D tentatively TRBD1 or TRBD2 (5 bases each). This CDR3 is built from 14 residues. V was trimmed by 7 bases and J by 7 bases, leaving 19 bases between them. Per the germline V gene, CDR1 is SNHLY and CDR2 is FYNNEI. CDR3 in amino acids: CASTGDPRSRTQYF. The DNA for the CDR3 is TGTGCCAGCACTGGGGACCCTCGAAGTCGGACCCAGTACTTC.

This clonotype was seen many times. The V gene is TRBV6-2 or TRBV6-3, the J gene TRBJ1-2, with 11 bases aligning to TRBD1. The CDR3 extends over 17 amino acids. CDR1 and CDR2 from the germline V gene are MNHEY and SVGEGT. The V segment lost 2 bases and the J segment 9 bases; nucleotides outside the gene matches: 14. The CDR3 DNA sequence: TGTGCCAGCAGTTACAGCAGGACAGGGGGCGCGGGAAGGAGCTACACCTTC. Amino acid sequence: CASSYSRTGGAGRSYTF.

This clonotype appeared many times. The chain combines TRBV7-8 with TRBJ2-2; 7 bases align to TRBD1. This CDR3 is 13 amino acids long. V was pared by 10 bases and J by 5 bases, with 7 bases of the junction left unmatched. CDR1 SGHVS and CDR2 FQNEAQ come from the germline V gene. The CDR3: CAKRQGWTGELFF. Written as DNA, the CDR3 is TGTGCCAAGAGACAGGGCTGGACCGGGGAGCTGTTTTTT.

This clonotype was counted many times. The rearrangement joins TRBV20-1 to TRBJ1-5; D not resolved. Germline V lookup: CDR1 DFQATT, CDR2 SNEGSKA (reference sequence). Trimming left V 6 bases short and J 6 bases short, with 9 bases between. The CDR3 has 11 residues. The CDR3 bases are TGCAGTGCCGCTGGAGGTCAGCCCCAGCATTTT. This sequence encodes CSAAGGQPQHF.